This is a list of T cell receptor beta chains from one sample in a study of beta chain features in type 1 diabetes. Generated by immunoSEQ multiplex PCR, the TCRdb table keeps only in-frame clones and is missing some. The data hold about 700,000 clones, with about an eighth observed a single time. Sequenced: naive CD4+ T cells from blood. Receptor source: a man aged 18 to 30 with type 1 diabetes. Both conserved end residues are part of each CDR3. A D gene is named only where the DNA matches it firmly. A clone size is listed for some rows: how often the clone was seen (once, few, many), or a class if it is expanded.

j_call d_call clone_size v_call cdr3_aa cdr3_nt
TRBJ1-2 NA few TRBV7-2 CASSLEGPLLANYGYTF TGTGCCAGCAGCTTAGAAGGTCCCCTCCTAGCTAACTATGGCTACACCTTC
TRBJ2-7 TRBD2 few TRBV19 CASSTTTSANEQYF TGTGCCAGTAGTACAACGACTAGCGCGAACGAGCAGTACTTC
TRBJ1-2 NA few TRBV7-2 CASSPIVSYTF TGTGCCAGCAGCCCGATCGTGAGCTACACCTTC
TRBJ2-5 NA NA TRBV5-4 CASSLADSQETQYF TGTGCCAGCAGCTTGGCCGACAGTCAAGAGACCCAGTACTTC
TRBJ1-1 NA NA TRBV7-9 CASSLGGTTNTEAFF TGTGCCAGCAGCTTAGGCGGGACAACAAACACTGAAGCTTTCTTT
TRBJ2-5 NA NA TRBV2 CASSRDIPTGETQYF TGTGCCAGCAGCCGAGACATACCGACGGGGGAGACCCAGTACTTC
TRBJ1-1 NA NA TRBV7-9 CASSLEGNTEAFF TGTGCCAGCAGCTTGGAAGGGAACACTGAAGCTTTCTTT
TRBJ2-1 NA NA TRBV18 CASSPRVTANNEQFF TGTGCCAGCTCACCACGCGTGACAGCCAACAATGAGCAGTTCTTC
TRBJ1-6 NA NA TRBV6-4 CASSRSLNNSPLHF TGTGCCAGCAGCCGGTCCCTTAATAATTCACCCCTCCACTTT
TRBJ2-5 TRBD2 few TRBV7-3 CASSPTSGDETQYF TGTGCCAGCAGCCCGACTAGCGGGGATGAGACCCAGTACTTC
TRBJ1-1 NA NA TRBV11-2 CASSRWDLNTEAFF TGTGCCAGCAGCCGATGGGACCTTAACACTGAAGCTTTCTTT
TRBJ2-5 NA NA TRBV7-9 CASSPSEETQYF TGTGCCAGCAGCCCGTCGGAGGAGACCCAGTACTTC
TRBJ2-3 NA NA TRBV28 CATDRSTDTQYF TGTGCCACCGACAGAAGCACAGATACGCAGTATTTT
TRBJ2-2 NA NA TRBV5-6 CASIREGMAGELFF TGTGCCAGCATTCGGGAAGGGATGGCCGGGGAGCTGTTTTTT
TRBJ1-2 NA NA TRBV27 CASSLAGEHGYTF TGTGCCAGCAGTTTGGCAGGGGAACATGGCTACACCTTC
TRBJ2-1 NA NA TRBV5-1 CASKETTHNEQFF TGCGCCAGCAAGGAGACTACGCACAATGAGCAGTTCTTC
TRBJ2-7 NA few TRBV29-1 CSVASHEQYF TGCAGCGTCGCTAGCCACGAGCAGTACTTC
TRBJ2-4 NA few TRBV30 CAWSKLAKNIQYF TGTGCCTGGAGTAAACTAGCCAAAAACATTCAGTACTTC
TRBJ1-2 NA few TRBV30 CARNWGIGYTF TGTGCCCGGAACTGGGGAATTGGCTACACCTTC
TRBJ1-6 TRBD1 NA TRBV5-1 CASSPTTGSSDSPLHF TGCGCCAGCAGCCCGACGACAGGGTCATCGGATTCACCCCTCCACTTT